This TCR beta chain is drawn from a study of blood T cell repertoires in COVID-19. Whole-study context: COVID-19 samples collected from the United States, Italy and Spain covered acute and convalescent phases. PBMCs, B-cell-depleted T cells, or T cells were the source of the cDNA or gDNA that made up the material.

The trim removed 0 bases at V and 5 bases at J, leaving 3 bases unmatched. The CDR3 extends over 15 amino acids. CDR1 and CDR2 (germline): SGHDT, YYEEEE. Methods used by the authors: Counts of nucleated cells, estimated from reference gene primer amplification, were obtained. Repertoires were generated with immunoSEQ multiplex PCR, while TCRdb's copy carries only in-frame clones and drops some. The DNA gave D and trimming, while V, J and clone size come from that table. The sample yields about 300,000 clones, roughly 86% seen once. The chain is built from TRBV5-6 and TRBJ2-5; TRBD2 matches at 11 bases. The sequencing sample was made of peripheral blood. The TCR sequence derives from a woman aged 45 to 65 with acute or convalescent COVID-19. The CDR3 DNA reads TGTGCCAGCAGCTTGGTCCCTAGCGGGGGGGAGACCCAGTACTTC. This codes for CASSLVPSGGETQYF.